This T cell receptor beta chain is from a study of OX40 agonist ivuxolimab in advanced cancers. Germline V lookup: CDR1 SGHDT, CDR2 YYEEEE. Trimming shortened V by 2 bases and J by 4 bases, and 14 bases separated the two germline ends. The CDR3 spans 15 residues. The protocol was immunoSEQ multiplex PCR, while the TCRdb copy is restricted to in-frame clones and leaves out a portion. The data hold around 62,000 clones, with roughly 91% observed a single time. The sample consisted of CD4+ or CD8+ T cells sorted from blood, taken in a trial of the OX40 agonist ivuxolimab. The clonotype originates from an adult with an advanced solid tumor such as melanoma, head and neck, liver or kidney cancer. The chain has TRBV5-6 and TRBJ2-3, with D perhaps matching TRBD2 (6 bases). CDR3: CASSFGRIGPDTQYF. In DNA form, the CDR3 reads TGTGCCAGCAGCTTCGGGAGAATAGGTCCAGATACGCAGTATTTT.